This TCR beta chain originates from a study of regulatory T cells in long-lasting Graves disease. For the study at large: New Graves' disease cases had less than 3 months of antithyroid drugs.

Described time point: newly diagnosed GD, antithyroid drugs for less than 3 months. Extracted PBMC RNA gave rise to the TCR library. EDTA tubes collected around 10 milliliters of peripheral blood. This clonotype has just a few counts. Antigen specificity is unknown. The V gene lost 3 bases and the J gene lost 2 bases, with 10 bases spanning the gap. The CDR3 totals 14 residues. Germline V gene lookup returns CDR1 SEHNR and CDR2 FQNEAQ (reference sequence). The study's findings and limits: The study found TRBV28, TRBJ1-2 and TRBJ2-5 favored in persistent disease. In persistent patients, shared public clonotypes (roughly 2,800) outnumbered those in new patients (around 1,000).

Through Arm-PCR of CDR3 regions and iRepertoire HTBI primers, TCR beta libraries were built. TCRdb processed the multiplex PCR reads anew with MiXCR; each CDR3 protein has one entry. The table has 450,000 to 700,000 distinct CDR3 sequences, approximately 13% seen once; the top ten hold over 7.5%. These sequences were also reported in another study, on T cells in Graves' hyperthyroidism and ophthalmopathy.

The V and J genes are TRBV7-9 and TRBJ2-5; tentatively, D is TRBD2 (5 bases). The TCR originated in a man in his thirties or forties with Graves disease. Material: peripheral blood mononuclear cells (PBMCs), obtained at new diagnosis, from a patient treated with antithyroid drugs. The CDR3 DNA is TGTGCCAGCAGCTTGAGGACTTTTCAAGAGACCCAGTACTTC. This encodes CASSLRTFQETQYF.